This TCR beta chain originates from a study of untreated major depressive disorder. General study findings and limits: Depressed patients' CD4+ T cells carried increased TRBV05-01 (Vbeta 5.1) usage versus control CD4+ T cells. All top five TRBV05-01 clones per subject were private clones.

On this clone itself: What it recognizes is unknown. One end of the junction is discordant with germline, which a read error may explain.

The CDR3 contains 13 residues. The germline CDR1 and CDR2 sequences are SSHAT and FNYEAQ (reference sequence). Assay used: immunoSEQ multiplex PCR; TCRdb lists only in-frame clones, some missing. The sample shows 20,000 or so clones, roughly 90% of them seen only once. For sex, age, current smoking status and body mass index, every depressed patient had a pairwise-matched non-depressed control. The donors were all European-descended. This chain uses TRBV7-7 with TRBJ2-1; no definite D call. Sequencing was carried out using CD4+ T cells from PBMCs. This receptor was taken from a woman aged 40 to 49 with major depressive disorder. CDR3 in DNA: TGTGCTAGCAGCTTATCCTTTTACAATGAGCAGTTCTTC. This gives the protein CASSLSFYNEQFF.